This T cell receptor (beta chain) originates from a study of T cell repertoires in cytomegalovirus infection. Background on the study: It was the public TCR beta signatures that indicated both CMV infection and matching HLA type.

The CDR3 spans 13 residues. Germline V CDR1 and CDR2: SQVTM, ANQGSEA. V dropped 2 bases and J dropped 0 bases, with 7 bases sitting between them. For this clonotype: Its antigen is unknown.

TCRdb re-called the reads with MiXCR, one entry per CDR3 protein. Altogether about a million distinct CDR3 sequences are present, about 33% being singletons, with the ten largest covering roughly an eighth. Broader study findings: HLA-C-restricted CMV clonotypes gave the most frequent clonotype in two of eight donors. CMV carriers having the relevant HLA were flagged by cumulative public TCR beta family frequency.

The gene calls are TRBV29-1 and TRBJ1-1, with a tentative D call TRBD1 (5 bases). This clonotype was obtained from a human donor in good health (CMV status not recorded). Some clones in this sample may be carry-over from other donors' samples. This sample comprised cultured CD8+ T cells from PBMCs, obtained from culture after CMV antigen stimulation. The CDR3 reads CSVELGVNTEAFF. The DNA for the CDR3 is TGCAGCGTTGAATTGGGGGTGAACACTGAAGCTTTCTTT.